The present entry profiles one TCR beta chain with its context. This CDR3 region has 13 residues. Germline V gene data show CDR1 as MNHNS and CDR2 as SASEGT. Unmatched junction bases numbered 8, after V lost 6 bases and J lost 11 bases. Produced via immunoSEQ multiplex PCR; TCRdb's table is partial and in-frame only. Of 45,000 to 65,000 clones in the sample, approximately 86% were seen once. These data come from a study of OX40 agonist ivuxolimab in advanced cancers. Study background: Each patient was given ivuxolimab into a vein every 2 weeks, at 0.01 to 10 mg/kg.

The sequence was obtained from an adult with an advanced solid tumor such as melanoma, head and neck, liver or kidney cancer. This chain uses TRBV6-1 with TRBJ1-1; 11 nucleotides agree with TRBD1. Sequencing used CD4+ or CD8+ T cells sorted from blood, obtained in a trial of the OX40 agonist ivuxolimab. The CDR3 DNA is TGTGCCAGCAGCCAGGACAGGGGGCTTGGGGCTTTCTTT. It is translated as CASSQDRGLGAFF.